This T cell receptor beta chain is from a study of blood T cell repertoires in COVID-19. At the level of the study: The United States, Italy and Spain supplied acute and convalescent COVID-19 samples. The analysed material was cDNA or gDNA that came from T cells, B-cell-depleted T cells, or PBMCs.

This CDR3 is 17 amino acids long. Germline V gene lookup returns CDR1 MNHNY and CDR2 SVGAGI (reference sequence). Losses at the gene ends were 5 bases for V and 2 bases for J; bases not matched to a gene: 9. In the study's own analysis: Amplifying reference gene primers gave estimates of nucleated cell counts. The table came from immunoSEQ multiplex PCR; TCRdb's copy has only in-frame clones and leaves some out. D and trimming were read from the DNA, whereas the V and J calls and clone size are those reported in that table. The repertoire includes approximately 77,000 clones, about 91% of them detected once, and approximately 6.8% sits in the top ten.

This clonotype originated in a woman of 80 years or more with acute or convalescent COVID-19. The source material was peripheral blood. The chain links TRBV6-6 to TRBJ2-1; 10 bases map to TRBD2. CDR3 in DNA: TGTGCCAGCAGTCCCCGGACTAGCGGTCAGCCCTACAATGAGCAGTTCTTC. This codes for CASSPRTSGQPYNEQFF.